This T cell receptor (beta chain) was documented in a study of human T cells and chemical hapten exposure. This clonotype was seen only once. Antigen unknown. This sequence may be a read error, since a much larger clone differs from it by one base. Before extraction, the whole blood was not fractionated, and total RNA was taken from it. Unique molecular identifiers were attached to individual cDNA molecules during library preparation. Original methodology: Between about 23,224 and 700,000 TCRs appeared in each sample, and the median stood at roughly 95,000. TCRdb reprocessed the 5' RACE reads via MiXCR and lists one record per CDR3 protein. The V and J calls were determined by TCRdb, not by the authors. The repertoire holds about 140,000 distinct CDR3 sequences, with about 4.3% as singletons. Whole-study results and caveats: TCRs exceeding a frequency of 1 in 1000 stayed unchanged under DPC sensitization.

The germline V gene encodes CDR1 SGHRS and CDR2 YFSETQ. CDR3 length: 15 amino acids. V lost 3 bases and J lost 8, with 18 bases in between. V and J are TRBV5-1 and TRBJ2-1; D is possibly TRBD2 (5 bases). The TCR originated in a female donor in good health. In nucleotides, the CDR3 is TGCGCCAGCAGCTCTAGTCCAGACGGGGTCGATGAGCAGTTCTTC. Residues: CASSSSPDGVDEQFF.